This TCR beta chain came from a study of blood T cell repertoires in COVID-19. The data were produced by immunoSEQ multiplex PCR, yet TCRdb's version contains in-frame clones alone and is incomplete. The sample has 120,000 to 150,000 clones; roughly 80% are singletons. The V gene end was trimmed by 5 bases and the J gene end by 6 bases; junction bases not matched to a gene: 8. The CDR3 totals 14 residues. Per germline, CDR1 SGHTA and CDR2 FQGNSA. V usage is TRBV7-2 and J usage is TRBJ2-3, with 7 bases that match TRBD1. This TCR came from a human donor in a cohort sampled during active COVID-19. The material sequenced was peripheral blood. Written as DNA, the CDR3 is TGTGCCAGCAGCCCCGACAGGGTCCCCGATACGCAGTATTTT. Its protein product is CASSPDRVPDTQYF.